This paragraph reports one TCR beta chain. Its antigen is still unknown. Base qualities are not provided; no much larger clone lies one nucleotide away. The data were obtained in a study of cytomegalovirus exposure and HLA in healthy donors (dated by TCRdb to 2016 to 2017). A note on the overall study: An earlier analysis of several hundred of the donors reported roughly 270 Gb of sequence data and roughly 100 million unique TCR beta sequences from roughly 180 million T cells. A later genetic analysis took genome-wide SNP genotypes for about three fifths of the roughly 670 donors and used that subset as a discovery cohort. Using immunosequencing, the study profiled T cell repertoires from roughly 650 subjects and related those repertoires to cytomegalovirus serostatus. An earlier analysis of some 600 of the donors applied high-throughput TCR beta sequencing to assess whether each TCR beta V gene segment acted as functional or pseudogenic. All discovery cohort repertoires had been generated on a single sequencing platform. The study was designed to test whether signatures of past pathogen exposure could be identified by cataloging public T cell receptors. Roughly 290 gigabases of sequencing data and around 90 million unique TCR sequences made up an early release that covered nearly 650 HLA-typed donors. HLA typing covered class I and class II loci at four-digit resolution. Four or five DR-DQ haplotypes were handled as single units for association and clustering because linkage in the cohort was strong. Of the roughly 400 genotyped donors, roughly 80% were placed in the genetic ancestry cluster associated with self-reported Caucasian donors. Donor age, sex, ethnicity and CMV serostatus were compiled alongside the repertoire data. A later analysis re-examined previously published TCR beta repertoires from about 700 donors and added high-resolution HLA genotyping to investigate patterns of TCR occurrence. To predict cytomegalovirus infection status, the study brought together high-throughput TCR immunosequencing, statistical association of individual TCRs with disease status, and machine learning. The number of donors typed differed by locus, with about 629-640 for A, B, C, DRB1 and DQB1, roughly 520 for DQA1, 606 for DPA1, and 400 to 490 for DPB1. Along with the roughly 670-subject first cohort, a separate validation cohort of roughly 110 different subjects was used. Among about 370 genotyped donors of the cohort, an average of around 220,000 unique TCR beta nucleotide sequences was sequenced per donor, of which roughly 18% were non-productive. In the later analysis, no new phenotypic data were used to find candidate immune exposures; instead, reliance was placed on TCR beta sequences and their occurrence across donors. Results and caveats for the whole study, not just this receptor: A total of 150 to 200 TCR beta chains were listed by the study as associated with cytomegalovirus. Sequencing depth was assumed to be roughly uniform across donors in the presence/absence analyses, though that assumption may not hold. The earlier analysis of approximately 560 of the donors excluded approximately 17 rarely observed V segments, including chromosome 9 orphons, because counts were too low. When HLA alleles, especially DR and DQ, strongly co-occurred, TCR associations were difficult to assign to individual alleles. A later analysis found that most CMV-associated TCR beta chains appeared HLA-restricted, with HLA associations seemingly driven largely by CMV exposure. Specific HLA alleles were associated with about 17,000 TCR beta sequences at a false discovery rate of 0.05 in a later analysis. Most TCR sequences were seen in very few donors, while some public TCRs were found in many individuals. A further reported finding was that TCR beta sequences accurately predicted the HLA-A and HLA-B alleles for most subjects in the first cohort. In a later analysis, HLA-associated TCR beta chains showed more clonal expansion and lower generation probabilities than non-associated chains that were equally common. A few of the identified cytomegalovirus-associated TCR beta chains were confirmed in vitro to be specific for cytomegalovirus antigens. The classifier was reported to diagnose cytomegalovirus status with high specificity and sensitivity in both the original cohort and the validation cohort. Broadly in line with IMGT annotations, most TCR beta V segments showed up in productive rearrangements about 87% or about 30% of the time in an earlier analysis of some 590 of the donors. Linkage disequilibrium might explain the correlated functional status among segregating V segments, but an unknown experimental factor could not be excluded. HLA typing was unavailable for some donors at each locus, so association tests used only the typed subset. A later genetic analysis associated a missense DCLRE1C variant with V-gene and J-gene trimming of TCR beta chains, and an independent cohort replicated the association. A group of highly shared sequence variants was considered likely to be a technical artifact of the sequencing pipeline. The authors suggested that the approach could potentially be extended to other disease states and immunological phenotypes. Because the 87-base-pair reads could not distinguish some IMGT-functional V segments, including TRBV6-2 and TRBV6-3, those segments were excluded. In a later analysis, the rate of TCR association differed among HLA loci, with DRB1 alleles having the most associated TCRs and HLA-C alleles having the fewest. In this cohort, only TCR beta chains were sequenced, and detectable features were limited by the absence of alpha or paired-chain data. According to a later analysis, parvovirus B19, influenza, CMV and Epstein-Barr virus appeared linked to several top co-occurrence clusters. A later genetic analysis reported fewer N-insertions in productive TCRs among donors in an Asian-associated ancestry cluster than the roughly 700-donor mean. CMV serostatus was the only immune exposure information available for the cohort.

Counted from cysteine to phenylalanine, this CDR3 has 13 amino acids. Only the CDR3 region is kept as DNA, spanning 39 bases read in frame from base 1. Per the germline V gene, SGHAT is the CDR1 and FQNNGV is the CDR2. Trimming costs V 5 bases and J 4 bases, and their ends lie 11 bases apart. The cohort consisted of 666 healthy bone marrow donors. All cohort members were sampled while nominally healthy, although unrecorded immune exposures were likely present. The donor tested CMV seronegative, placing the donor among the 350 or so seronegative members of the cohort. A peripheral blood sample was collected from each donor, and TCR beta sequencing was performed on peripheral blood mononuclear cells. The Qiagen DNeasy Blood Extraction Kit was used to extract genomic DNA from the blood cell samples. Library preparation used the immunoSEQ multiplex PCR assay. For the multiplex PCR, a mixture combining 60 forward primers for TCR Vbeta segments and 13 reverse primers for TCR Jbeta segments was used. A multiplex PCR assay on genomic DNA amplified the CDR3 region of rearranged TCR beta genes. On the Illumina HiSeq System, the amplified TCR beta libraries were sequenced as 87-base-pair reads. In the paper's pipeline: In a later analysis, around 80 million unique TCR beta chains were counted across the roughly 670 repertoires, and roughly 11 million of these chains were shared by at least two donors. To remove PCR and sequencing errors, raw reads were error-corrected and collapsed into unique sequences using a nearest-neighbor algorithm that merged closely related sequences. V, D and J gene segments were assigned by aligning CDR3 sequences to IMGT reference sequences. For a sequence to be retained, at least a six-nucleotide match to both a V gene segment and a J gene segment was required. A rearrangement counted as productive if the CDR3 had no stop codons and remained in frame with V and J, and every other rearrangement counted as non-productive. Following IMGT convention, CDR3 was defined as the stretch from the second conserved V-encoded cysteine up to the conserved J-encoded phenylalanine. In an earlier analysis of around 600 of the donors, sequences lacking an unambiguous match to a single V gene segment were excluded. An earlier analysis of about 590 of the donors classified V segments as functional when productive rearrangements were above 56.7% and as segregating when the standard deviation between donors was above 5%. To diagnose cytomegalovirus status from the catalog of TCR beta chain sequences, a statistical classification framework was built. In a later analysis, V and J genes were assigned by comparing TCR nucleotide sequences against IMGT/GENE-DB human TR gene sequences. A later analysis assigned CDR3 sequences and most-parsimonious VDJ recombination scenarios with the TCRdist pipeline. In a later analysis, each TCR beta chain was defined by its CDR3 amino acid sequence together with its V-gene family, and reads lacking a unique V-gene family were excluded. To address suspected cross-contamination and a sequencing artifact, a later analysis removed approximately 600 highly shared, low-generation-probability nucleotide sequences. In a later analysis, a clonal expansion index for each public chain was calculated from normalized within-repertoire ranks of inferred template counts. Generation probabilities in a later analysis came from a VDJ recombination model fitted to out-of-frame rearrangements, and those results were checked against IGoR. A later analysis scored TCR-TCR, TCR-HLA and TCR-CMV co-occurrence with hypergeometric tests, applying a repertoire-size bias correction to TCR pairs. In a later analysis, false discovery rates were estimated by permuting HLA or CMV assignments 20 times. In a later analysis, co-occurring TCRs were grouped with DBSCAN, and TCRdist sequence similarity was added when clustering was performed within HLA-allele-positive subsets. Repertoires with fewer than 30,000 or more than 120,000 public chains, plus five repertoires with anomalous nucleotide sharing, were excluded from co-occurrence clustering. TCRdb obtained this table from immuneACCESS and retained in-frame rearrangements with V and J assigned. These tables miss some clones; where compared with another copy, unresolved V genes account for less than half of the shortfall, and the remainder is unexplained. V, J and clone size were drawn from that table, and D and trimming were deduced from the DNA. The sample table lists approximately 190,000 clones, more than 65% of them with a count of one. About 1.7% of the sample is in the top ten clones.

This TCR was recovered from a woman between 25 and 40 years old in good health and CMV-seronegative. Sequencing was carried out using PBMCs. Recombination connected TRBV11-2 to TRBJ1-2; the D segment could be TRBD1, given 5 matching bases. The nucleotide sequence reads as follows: TGTGCCAGCAGCCCAGGGCTCAGCTATGGCTACACCTTC. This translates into CASSPGLSYGYTF.